This is a list of T cell receptor beta chains from one sample in a study of CXCR3-negative and CXCR3-positive naive CD8 T cells. TCRdb re-called the 5' RACE reads, yielding one record per CDR3 amino acid sequence without DNA. Here the sample table reports about 56,000 distinct CDR3 sequences. Sequencing used memory CD8+ T cells from blood. The source of these receptors is a human donor in good health. Some clones in this sample may be carry-over from other donors' samples. The CDR3 runs from the conserved cysteine through the conserved F or W. Expanded clones get a size class; other rows say once, few or many, or leave the size out.

v_gene	j_gene	abundance	CDR3aa
TRBV7-8	TRBJ2-3	.	CASSGRAAPDTQYF
TRBV3-1	TRBJ2-5	medium-sized	CASSQDRGAASVFQETQYF
TRBV14	TRBJ1-1	.	CASSQSRGEATEAFF
TRBV7-6	TRBJ2-5	.	CASRQTIRQETQYF
TRBV19	TRBJ1-1	.	CASIKNRGAFF
TRBV29-1	TRBJ2-7	.	CSVRDSYEQYF
TRBV4-3	TRBJ1-1	.	CASSQVLDRPNTEAFF
TRBV12-3/TRBV12-4	TRBJ1-1	.	CATLEGTRAFF
TRBV14	TRBJ2-3	.	CASSQGSGTDTQYF
TRBV12-3/TRBV12-4	TRBJ2-7	.	CASLGPGADEQYF
TRBV7-3	TRBJ2-4	.	CASSPRDRGNIQYF
TRBV7-9	TRBJ2-2	.	CASSYLQGYTGELFF
TRBV7-7	TRBJ2-2	.	CASSLAGDTGELFF
TRBV27	TRBJ1-1	.	CASSKGLNTEAFF
TRBV28	TRBJ2-5	.	CASSLWKGLAQETQYF
TRBV13	TRBJ2-5	.	CASSPGLAGLQETQYF
TRBV12-3/TRBV12-4	TRBJ1-1	.	CASSLSGLTEAFF
TRBV14	TRBJ1-2	.	CASSPFRTAYGYTF
TRBV27	TRBJ1-1	.	CASSLPDREDTEAFF
TRBV5-6	TRBJ2-3	.	CASSGTPDTQYF
TRBV29-1	TRBJ2-2	.	CSVSSGRDFTGELWF
TRBV9	TRBJ2-2	.	CASSDSATTNTGELFF
TRBV9	TRBJ2-1	.	CASSAPGGYTYNEQFF
TRBV27	TRBJ2-1	.	CASSLSDGLAGVDEQFF
TRBV28	TRBJ2-7	.	CASSTGLFFSYEQYF
TRBV2	TRBJ2-1	.	CASSEFEEQFF
TRBV7-8	TRBJ2-5	.	CASSLIVTEGETQYF
TRBV7-2	TRBJ2-1	.	CASSGDGTGNIYNEQFF
TRBV7-8	TRBJ2-2	.	CASSTYRGREVTGELFF
TRBV12-3/TRBV12-4	TRBJ2-1	.	CASSPYRSNEQFF
TRBV10-2	TRBJ2-3	.	CASSGTGTSTDTQYF
TRBV7-6	TRBJ2-7	.	CASSLYGSSYEQYF
TRBV5-1	TRBJ2-1	.	CASSSKGGGYNEQFF
TRBV7-3	TRBJ2-5	.	CASSPPRSGGLKTQYF
TRBV5-1	TRBJ2-1	.	CASSLAGVEQFF
TRBV27	TRBJ2-2	.	CASSLRGGTGELFF
TRBV20-1	TRBJ2-3	.	CSARGLAGDEPTDTQYF
TRBV6-4	TRBJ1-1	.	CASSERANTEAFF
TRBV6-5	TRBJ1-1	.	CASSYSPEGNTEAFF
TRBV27	TRBJ2-3	.	CASSARDYLTDTQYF
TRBV12-3/TRBV12-4	TRBJ2-3	.	CASNNREGLGDTQYF